This record covers a single TCR beta chain. This record belongs to a study of regulatory T cells in long-lasting Graves disease. Stated time point: persistent/refractory GD, antithyroid drugs over 5 years with positive TRAb. The authors made the TCR library using RNA they extracted from PBMCs. This CDR3 spans 14 amino acids. The V gene's germline CDR1 is PRHDT and CDR2 FYEKMQ (reference sequence). V gave up 4 bases and J gave up 5 bases, with 12 bases separating them. CDR3-region Arm-PCR and iRepertoire HTBI primers produced the TCR beta libraries. A single record per CDR3 protein comes from TCRdb applying MiXCR to the multiplex PCR reads. The sample has a few hundred thousand distinct CDR3 sequences, 20% to 25% seen once; the top ten hold approximately 6.4%.

The sequences come from peripheral blood mononuclear cells (PBMCs), collected when the disease was refractory, from a patient treated with antithyroid drugs. The clonotype comes from a female donor with Graves disease. This chain links TRBV13 with TRBJ2-1, with a possible D match to TRBD2 (6 bases). This CDR3 reads CASSSGETNNEQFF. The CDR3 DNA follows: TGTGCCAGCAGCTCGGGAGAAACCAACAATGAGCAGTTCTTC.